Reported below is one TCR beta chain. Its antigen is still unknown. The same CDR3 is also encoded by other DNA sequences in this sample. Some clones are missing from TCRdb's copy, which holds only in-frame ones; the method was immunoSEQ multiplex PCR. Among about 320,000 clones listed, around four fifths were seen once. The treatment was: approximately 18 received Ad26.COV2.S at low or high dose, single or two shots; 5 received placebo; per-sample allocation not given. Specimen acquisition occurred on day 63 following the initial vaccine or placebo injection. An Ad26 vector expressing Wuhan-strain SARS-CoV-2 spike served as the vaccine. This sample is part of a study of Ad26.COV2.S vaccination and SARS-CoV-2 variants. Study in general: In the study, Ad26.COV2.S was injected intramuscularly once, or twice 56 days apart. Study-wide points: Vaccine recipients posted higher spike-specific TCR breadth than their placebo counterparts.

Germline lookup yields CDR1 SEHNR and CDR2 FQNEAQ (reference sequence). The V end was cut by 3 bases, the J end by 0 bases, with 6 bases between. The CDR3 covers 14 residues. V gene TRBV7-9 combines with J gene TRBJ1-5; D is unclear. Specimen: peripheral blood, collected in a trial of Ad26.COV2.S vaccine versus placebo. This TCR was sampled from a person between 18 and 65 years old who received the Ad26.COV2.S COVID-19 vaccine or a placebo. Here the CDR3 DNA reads TGTGCCAGCAGCTTGGGGAATAGCAATCAGCCCCAGCATTTT. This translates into CASSLGNSNQPQHF.